Below, one TCR beta chain is given with its context. Its antigen is still unknown. Single viable CD3+CD4+CD8-CD45RO+ cells were sorted as the memory CD4+ T cells. This specimen comes from a study of memory CD4+ T cells and cytomegalovirus serostatus. Findings of the study overall: Repertoires predicted CMV serostatus with median bootstrapped AUC of 0.95. Suggested: most of the CMV-linked TCR signature lies in CD4+ memory cells.

This CDR3 contains 14 residues. The V and J ends lost 2 bases and 8 bases, in that order; junction bases with no gene match: 6. The germline V gene encodes CDR1 SGHKS and CDR2 YYEKEE (reference sequence). Data came from immunoSEQ multiplex PCR; TCRdb stores just in-frame clones and leaves some out. The table lists around 30,000 clones, under 80% of them singletons. This chain joins TRBV5-5 and TRBJ1-4; the match to TRBD1 covers 7 bases. Sequenced sample: memory CD4+ T cells from blood. The TCR sequence derives from an adult in good health and CMV-seronegative. Some clones in this sample may be carry-over from other donors' samples. Here the CDR3 DNA reads TGTGCCAGCAGCTTAGACAGGGAATACGAAAAACTGTTTTTT. As protein: CASSLDREYEKLFF.